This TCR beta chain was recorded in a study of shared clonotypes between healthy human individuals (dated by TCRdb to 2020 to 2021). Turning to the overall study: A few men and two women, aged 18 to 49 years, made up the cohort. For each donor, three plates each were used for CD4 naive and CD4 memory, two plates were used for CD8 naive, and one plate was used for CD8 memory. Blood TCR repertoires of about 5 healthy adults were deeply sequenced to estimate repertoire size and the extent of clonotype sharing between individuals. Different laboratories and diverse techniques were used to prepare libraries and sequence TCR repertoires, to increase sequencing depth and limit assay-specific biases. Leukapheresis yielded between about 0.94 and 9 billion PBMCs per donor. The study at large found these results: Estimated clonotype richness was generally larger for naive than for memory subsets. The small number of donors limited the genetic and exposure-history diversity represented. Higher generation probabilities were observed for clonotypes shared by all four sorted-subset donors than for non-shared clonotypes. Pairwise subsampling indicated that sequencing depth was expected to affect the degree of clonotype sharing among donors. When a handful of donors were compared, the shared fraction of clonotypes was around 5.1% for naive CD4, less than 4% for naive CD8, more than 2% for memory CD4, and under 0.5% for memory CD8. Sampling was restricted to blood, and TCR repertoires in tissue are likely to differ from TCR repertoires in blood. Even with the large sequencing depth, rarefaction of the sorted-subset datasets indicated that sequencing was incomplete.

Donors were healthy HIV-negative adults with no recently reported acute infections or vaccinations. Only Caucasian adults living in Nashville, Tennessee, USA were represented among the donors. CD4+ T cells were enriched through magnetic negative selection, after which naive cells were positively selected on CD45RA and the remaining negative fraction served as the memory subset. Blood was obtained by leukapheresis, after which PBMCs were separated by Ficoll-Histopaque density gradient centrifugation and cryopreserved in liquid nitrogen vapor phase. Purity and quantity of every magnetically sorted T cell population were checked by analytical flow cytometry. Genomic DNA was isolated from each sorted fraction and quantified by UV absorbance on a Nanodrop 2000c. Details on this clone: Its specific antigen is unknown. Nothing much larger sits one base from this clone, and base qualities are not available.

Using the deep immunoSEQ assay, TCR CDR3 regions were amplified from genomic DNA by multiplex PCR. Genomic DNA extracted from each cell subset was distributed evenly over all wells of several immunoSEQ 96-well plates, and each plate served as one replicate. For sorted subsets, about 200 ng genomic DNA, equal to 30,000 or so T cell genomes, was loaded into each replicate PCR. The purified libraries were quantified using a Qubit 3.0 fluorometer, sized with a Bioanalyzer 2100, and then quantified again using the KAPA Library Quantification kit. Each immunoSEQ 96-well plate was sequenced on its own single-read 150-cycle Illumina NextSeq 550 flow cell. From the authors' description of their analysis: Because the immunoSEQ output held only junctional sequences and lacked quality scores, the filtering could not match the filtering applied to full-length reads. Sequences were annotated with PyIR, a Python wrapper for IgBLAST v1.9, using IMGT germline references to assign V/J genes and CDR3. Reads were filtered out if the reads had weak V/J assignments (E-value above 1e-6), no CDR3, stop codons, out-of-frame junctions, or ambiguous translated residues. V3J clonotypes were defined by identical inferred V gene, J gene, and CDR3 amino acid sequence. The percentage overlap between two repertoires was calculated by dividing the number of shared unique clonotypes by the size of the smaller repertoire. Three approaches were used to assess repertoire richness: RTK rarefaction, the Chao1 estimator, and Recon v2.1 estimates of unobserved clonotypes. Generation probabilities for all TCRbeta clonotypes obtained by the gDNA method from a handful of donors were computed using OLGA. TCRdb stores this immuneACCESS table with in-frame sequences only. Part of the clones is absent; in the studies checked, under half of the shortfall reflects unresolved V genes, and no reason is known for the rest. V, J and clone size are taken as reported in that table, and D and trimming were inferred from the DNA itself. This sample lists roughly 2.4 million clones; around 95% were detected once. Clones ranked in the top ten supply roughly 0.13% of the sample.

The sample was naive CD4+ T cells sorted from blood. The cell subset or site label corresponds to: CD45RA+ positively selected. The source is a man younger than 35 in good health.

For the CDR3, the sequence is CASSLEETSYNSPLHF. The DNA reads as follows: TGCGCCAGCAGCTTGGAAGAGACCTCCTATAATTCACCCCTCCACTTT. The V and J segments used are TRBV5-1 and TRBJ1-6, with the D segment identity uncertain. CDR1 SGHRS and CDR2 YFSETQ were looked up in the germline V gene. From the cysteine through the phenylalanine, the CDR3 covers 16 amino acids. Only the CDR3 region is kept as DNA, spanning 48 bases read in frame from base 1. The junction carries 7 bases between V and J, which are trimmed by 0 bases and 0 bases respectively.